These 19 T cell receptor beta chains were sequenced from one sample in a study of CD8+CD57+ T cells in acquired aplastic anemia. Sequencing involved patients with CD8+CD57+ cell expansion previously shown by flow cytometry. It was genomic DNA that served as the template for profiling TCR beta VDJ and CDR3. MiXCR, applied by TCRdb to the reads, yields one record per CDR3 protein. The sample contains 150,000 to 200,000 distinct CDR3 sequences, roughly 48% of which appear only once. Sequences were obtained from sorted CD4+, CD8+, or CD8+CD57+ T cells (not recorded which) from PBMCs. All receptors come from a human donor with aplastic anemia.

This clonotype appeared many times. The J gene is TRBJ2-7, the V gene TRBV7-6, with D maybe TRBD2 (6 bases). Between the trimmed V and J ends, which lost 4 bases and 0 bases, there was a span of 13 bases. The germline V gene encodes CDR1 SGHVS and CDR2 FNYEAQ. The CDR3 sequence is 15 residues long. The CDR3 is CASSWRGGSSYEQYF. CDR3 DNA: TGTGCCAGCAGCTGGAGGGGAGGCAGCTCCTACGAGCAGTACTTC.

This sequence joins TRBV29-1 and TRBJ2-2, with 7 bases aligning to TRBD1. The V gene end was trimmed by 4 bases and the J gene end by 5 bases; junction bases not matched to a gene: 1. This CDR3 is built from 12 residues. The germline V gene encodes CDR1 SQVTM and CDR2 ANQGSEA. In nucleotides, the CDR3 is TGCAGCGTTGTCAGGGGGACCGGGGAGCTGTTTTTT. Translating it yields CSVVRGTGELFF.

This clonotype was counted ten times or more. The V gene is TRBV5-1, the J gene TRBJ1-2; 10 bases fit TRBD1. The trim removed 2 bases at V and 0 bases at J, leaving 7 bases unmatched. Per germline, CDR1 SGHRS and CDR2 YFSETQ. CDR3 length: 17 residues. The CDR3 coding sequence is TGCGCCAGCAGCTTCGTGGGACAGGGGCCCTCTAACTATGGCTACACCTTC. Protein product: CASSFVGQGPSNYGYTF.

This clonotype appeared a few times. The gene calls are TRBV27 and TRBJ1-5; 10 positions match TRBD1. V trimming: 1 base; J trimming: 2 bases; junction bases outside the gene matches: 2. Germline CDR1 MNHEY, CDR2 SMNVEV (reference sequence). The CDR3 consists of 16 residues. The CDR3 region is CASSLFGTGGNQPQHF. The CDR3 DNA is TGTGCCAGCAGTTTATTCGGGACAGGGGGCAATCAGCCCCAGCATTTT.

This clonotype appeared many times. This sequence joins TRBV12-3 or TRBV12-4 and TRBJ2-5, with D perhaps matching TRBD2 (6 bases). The CDR3 runs to 13 residues. With 7 bases removed from V and 1 base from J, the gap between germline ends came to 10 bases. CDR3 bases: TGTGCCAGCACCACGGGGGTCCAAGAGACCCAGTACTTC. Translated, it gives CASTTGVQETQYF.

As for this clonotype: With a much larger clone just one base away, this may be a read error. The chain is built from TRBV7-7 and TRBJ2-3; D may be TRBD1 (5 bases). CDR1 SSHAT and CDR2 FNYEAQ come from the germline V gene (reference sequence). This CDR3 has 15 amino acids. The CDR3 loop is CASSFSDTTTGTQYF. The DNA of the CDR3 is TGTGCTAGCAGCTTTTCGGACACTACTACAGGTACGCAGTATTTT.

This sequence joins TRBV27 and TRBJ2-7; no reliable D call. The CDR3 extends over 13 amino acids. Between the trimmed V and J ends, which lost 0 bases and 2 bases, there was a span of 5 bases. Germline CDR1 is MNHEY and CDR2 is SMNVEV (reference sequence). The CDR3 region is CASSLSPPYEQYF. CDR3 DNA sequence: TGTGCCAGCAGTTTATCGCCCCCCTACGAGCAGTACTTC.

This chain connects TRBV30 to TRBJ2-5; 7 bases map to TRBD2. V shed 0 bases and J 5 bases; nucleotides not matched to a gene: 18. Germline lookup yields CDR1 GTSNPN and CDR2 SVGIG (reference sequence). The CDR3 covers 18 residues. The CDR3 DNA reads as TGTGCCTGGAGTGTATCGAGGATAGCGGGTCCCCCTGGGGAGACCCAGTACTTC. This codes for CAWSVSRIAGPPGETQYF.

V gene TRBV2 combines with J gene TRBJ1-6; 7 bases match TRBD1. Germline CDR1 and CDR2: SNHLY and FYNNEI. There are 13 residues in the CDR3. V lost 6 bases to trimming and J lost 8 bases; unmatched junction nucleotides: 4. CDR3 sequence: CASRNRGDSPLHF. As DNA, the CDR3 is TGTGCCAGCAGGAACAGGGGTGATTCACCCCTCCACTTT.

This clonotype showed up just a few times. The gene calls are TRBV6-5 and TRBJ1-1; D call uncertain. V was clipped by 2 bases and J by 10 bases, with 14 bases between them. From germline, CDR1 is MNHEY and CDR2 SVGAGI. This CDR3 is 13 amino acids long. CDR3 in amino acids: CASSYDGTVGAFF. The CDR3, as DNA: TGTGCCAGCAGTTACGACGGAACGGTGGGAGCTTTCTTT.

On this clonotype: A much more abundant neighbour one base away suggests this may be a read error. The V call is TRBV16, the J call TRBJ1-2; possible D gene TRBD1, 5 bases. CDR3 length equals 14 residues. In germline, CDR1 is KGHSY, CDR2 FQNENV. The CDR3 coding sequence is TGTGCCGGCAGCCCAGGGACGGCCGATTATGGCTACACCTTC. The encoded protein is CAGSPGTADYGYTF.

Regarding this clonotype: Since a much larger clone is just one base distant, this may be a read error. This rearrangement joins TRBV6-5 to TRBJ1-1, with 9 bases aligning to TRBD1. The CDR3 runs to 13 residues. Germline-derived CDR1 and CDR2 are MNHEY and SVGAGI. The CDR3 bases are TGTGCCAACAGTTATACCCAGACAGGGGGAGCTTTCTTT. This codes for CANSYTQTGGAFF.

This clonotype was counted at least ten times. The chain links TRBV20-1 to TRBJ1-1; D unclear. The length of the CDR3 is 13 residues. Germline V gene sequence: CDR1 DFQATT, CDR2 SNEGSKA (reference sequence). The V end lost 5 bases, the J end lost 2 bases, and 12 bases lay between the germline ends. The CDR3 sequence is CSAAYVNNTEAFF. The CDR3 coding sequence is TGCAGTGCTGCCTACGTGAATAACACTGAAGCTTTCTTT.

This clonotype was seen ten or more times. The chain carries TRBV24-1 and TRBJ2-2; 7 bases agree with TRBD1. The CDR3 spans 16 residues. With 5 bases clipped from V and 5 bases from J, the junction kept 10 bases outside the gene matches. Germline V gene sequence: CDR1 KGHDR, CDR2 SFDVKD. The CDR3 region is CATSAQSGGYTGELFF. DNA of the CDR3: TGTGCCACCAGTGCACAATCAGGGGGTTATACCGGGGAGCTGTTTTTT.

On this clonotype: A read error may explain this, as a much larger clone is one base away. This CDR3 fails to terminate in the conserved phenylalanine or tryptophan, so it likely reflects a read error. The chain employs TRBV3-1 and TRBJ2-7; possibly TRBD2 for D (5 bases). Per the germline V gene, CDR1 is LGHDT and CDR2 is YNNKEL (reference sequence). V was clipped by 4 bases and J by 3 bases, with 10 bases between them. The length of the CDR3 is 13 residues. CDR3 protein: CASSPGVYYEQYL. CDR3 nucleotide sequence: TGTGCCAGCAGCCCCGGGGTGTACTACGAGCAGTACCTC.

The genes are TRBV9 and TRBJ1-3; no clear D. CDR1 and CDR2 from the germline V gene are SGDLS and YYNGEE. V was cut by 3 bases and J by 2 bases, with 6 bases left in between. The CDR3 covers 13 residues. CDR3 DNA: TGTGCCAGCAGCGCAGGTGCTGGAAACACCATATATTTT. It translates to CASSAGAGNTIYF.

CDR3 loop: CASSRTGGPRWDGYTF. CDR3 DNA sequence: TGTGCCAGCAGCAGGACAGGGGGCCCTCGGTGGGATGGCTACACCTTC. The chain uses TRBV2 and TRBJ1-2; TRBD1 matches 11 bases. Germline assignment: CDR1 SNHLY and CDR2 FYNNEI. The CDR3 is made up of 16 amino acids. V trimming: 6 bases; J trimming: 6 bases; junction bases outside the gene matches: 12.

This clonotype has at least ten counts. The chain is built from TRBV30 and TRBJ2-5, with 7 nucleotides matching TRBD1. This CDR3 contains 14 residues. The germline V gene has CDR1 GTSNPN and CDR2 SVGIG (reference sequence). Germline trimming cut 1 base from V and 2 bases from J; bases unmatched to any gene: 4. CDR3 residues: CAWSDLGQQETQYF. CDR3 in DNA: TGTGCCTGGAGTGACCTGGGACAGCAAGAGACCCAGTACTTC. Complete variable domain (other parts from reference TRBV30 and TRBJ2-5): SQTIHQWPATLVQPVGSPLSLECTVEGTSNPNLYWYRQAAGRGLQLLFYSVGIGQISSEVPQNLSASRPQDRQFILSSKKLLLSDSGFYLCAWSDLGQQETQYFGPGTRLLVL.

This chain links TRBV6-1 with TRBJ1-2, with a weak D call TRBD1 (6 bases). Deletions cut 7 bases from V and 5 bases from J, with 23 bases between. The CDR3 loop spans 16 amino acids. Looked up from germline, CDR1 is MNHNS and CDR2 is SASEGT. CDR3 DNA sequence: TGTGCCAGCAAACCTGCGGGCGGGGGGCGGAGGTATGGCTACACCTTC. Translated: CASKPAGGGRRYGYTF.